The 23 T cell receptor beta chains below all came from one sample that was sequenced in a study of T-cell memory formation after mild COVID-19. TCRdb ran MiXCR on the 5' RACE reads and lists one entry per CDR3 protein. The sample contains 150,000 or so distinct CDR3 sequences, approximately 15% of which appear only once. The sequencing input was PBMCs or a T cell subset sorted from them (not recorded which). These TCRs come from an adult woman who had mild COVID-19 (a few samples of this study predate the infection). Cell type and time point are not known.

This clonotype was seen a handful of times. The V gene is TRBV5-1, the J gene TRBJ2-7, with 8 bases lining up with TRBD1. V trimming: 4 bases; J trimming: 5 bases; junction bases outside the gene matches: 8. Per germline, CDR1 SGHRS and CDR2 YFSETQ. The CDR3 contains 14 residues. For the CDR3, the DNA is TGCGCCAGCAGCACTGGACAGGGATTGGACGAGCAGTACTTC. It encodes CASSTGQGLDEQYF. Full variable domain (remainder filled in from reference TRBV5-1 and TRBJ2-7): KAGVTQTPRYLIKTRGQQVTLSCSPISGHRSVSWYQQTPGQGLQFLFEYFSETQRNKGNFPGRFSGRQFSNSRSEMNVSTLELGDSALYLCASSTGQGLDEQYFGPGTRLTVT.

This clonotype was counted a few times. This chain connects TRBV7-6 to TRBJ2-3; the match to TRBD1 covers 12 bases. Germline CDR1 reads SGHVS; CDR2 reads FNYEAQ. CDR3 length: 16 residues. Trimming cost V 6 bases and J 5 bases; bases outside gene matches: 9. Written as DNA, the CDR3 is TGTGCCAGCAGGAACCCCGGGACAGGGGGCGAAGATACGCAGTATTTT. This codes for CASRNPGTGGEDTQYF.

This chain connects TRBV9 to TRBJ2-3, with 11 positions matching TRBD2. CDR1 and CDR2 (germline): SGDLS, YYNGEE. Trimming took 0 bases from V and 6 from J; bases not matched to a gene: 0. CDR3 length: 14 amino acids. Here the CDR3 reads CASSVASGRDTQYF. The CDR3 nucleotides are TGTGCCAGCAGCGTAGCTAGCGGGAGGGATACGCAGTATTTT.

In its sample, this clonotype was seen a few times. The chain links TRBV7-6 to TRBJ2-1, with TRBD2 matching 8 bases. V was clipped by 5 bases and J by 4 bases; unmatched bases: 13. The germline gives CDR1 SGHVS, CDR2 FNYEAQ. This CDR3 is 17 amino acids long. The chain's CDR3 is CASSPRSGAGAYNEQFF. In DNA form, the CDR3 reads TGTGCCAGCAGCCCCCGTAGTGGAGCGGGGGCTTACAATGAGCAGTTCTTC.

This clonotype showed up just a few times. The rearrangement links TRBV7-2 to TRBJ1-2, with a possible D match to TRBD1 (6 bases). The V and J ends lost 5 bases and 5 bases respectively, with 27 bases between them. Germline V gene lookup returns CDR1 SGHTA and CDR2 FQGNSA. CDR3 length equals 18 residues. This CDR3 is CASSLALTKRQARYGYTF. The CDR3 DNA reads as TGTGCCAGCAGCCTCGCTCTGACGAAGAGACAGGCTCGGTATGGCTACACCTTC.

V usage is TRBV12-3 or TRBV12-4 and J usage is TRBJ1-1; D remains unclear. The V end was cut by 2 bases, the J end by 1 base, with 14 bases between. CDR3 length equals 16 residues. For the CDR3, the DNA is TGTGCCAGCAGTTTAACTATCTTTATACCGAACACTGAAGCTTTCTTT. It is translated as CASSLTIFIPNTEAFF.

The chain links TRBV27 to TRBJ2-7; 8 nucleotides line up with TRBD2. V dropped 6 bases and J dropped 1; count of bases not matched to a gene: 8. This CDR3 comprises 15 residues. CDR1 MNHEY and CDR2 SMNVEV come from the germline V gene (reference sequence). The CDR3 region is CASRLRLAISYEQYF. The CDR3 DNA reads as TGTGCCAGCAGACTCAGACTAGCGATTTCCTACGAGCAGTACTTC.

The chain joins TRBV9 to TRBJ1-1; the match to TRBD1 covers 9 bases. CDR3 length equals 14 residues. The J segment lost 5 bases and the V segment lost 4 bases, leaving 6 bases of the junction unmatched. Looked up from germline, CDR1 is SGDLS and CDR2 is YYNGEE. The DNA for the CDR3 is TGTGCCAGCAGCCTAGCCGACAGGGGGACTGAAGCTTTCTTT. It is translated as CASSLADRGTEAFF.

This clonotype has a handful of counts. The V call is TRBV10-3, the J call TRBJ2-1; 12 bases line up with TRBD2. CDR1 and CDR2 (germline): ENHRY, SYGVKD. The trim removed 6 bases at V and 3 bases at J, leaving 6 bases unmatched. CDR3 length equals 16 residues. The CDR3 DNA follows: TGTGCCATCAGCAGTACTAGCGGGGGGTTCTACAATGAGCAGTTCTTC. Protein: CAISSTSGGFYNEQFF.

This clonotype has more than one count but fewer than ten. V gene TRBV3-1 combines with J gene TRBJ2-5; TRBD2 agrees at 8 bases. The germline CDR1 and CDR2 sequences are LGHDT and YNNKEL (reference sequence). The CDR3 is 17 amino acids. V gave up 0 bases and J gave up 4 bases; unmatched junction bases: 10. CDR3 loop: CASSQDEVTGGGETQYF. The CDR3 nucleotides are TGTGCCAGCAGCCAAGATGAAGTGACGGGAGGGGGAGAGACCCAGTACTTC.

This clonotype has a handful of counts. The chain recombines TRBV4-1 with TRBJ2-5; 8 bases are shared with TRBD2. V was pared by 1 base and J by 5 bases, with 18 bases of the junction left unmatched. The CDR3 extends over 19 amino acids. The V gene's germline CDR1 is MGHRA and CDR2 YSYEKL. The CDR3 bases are TGCGCCAGCAGCCAAGTCTTAAGTCATCCGGGGGGGCGTCGGGAGACCCAGTACTTC. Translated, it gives CASSQVLSHPGGRRETQYF.

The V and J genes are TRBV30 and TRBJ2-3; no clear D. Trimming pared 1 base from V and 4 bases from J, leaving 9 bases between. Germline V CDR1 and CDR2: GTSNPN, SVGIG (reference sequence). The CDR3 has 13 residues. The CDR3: CAWSGPGSDTQYF. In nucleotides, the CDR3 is TGTGCCTGGAGTGGTCCAGGTTCAGATACGCAGTATTTT.

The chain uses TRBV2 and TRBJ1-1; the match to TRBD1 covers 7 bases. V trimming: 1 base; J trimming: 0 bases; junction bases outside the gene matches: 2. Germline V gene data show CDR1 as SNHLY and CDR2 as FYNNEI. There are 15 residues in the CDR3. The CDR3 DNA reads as TGTGCCAGCAGTGAAGGCCAGGGGGTGAACACTGAAGCTTTCTTT. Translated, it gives CASSEGQGVNTEAFF.

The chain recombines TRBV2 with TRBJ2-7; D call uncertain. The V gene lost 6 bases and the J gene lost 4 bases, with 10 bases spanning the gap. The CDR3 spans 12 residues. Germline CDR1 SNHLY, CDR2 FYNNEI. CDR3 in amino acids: CASSGKEYEQYF. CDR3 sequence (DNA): TGTGCCAGCAGCGGTAAAGAGTACGAGCAGTACTTC.

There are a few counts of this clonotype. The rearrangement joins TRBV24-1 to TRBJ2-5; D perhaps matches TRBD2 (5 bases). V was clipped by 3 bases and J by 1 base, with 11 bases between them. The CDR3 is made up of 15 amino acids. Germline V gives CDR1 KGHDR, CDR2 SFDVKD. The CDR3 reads CATSDRTGFQETQYF. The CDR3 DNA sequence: TGTGCCACCAGTGATCGGACTGGCTTCCAAGAGACCCAGTACTTC.

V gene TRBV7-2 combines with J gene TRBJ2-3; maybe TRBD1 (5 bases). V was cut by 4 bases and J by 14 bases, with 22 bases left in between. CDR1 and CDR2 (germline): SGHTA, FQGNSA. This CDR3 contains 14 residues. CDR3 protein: CASSYQGPLASGYF. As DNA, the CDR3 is TGTGCCAGCAGCTATCAGGGCCCCCTCGCCAGTGGGTATTTT.

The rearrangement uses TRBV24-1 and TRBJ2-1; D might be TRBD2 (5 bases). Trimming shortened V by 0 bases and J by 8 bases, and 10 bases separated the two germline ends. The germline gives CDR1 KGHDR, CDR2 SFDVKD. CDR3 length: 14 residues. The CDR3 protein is CATSDLPFGDEQFF. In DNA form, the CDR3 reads TGTGCCACCAGTGATTTGCCTTTCGGGGATGAGCAGTTCTTC.

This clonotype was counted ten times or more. CDR3 amino acids: CSASRGRRLASAKNIQYF. Here the CDR3 DNA reads TGCAGTGCTAGTAGAGGGCGGCGGTTAGCCTCAGCCAAAAACATTCAGTACTTC. The V gene is TRBV20-1, the J gene TRBJ2-4; possible D gene TRBD2, 5 bases. This CDR3 has 18 amino acids. Per germline, CDR1 DFQATT and CDR2 SNEGSKA (reference sequence). The ends were cut back, 3 bases at V and 0 bases at J, with 21 bases in the middle.

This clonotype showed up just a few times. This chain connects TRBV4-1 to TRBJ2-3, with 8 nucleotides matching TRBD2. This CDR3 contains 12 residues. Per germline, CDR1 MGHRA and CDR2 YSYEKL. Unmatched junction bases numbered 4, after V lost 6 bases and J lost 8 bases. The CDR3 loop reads CASSRAGGTQYF. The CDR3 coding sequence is TGCGCCAGCAGTCGGGCGGGGGGTACGCAGTATTTT.

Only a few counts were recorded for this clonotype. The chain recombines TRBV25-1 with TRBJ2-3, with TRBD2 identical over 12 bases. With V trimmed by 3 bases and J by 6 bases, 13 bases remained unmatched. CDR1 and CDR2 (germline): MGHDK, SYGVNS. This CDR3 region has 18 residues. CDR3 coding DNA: TGTGCCAGCAGTGAGTCTCGCCTAGCGGGGGGGCCAGGGGATACGCAGTATTTT. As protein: CASSESRLAGGPGDTQYF. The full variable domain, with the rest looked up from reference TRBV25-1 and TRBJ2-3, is EADIYQTPRYLVIGTGKKITLECSQTMGHDKMYWYQQDPGMELHLIHYSYGVNSTEKGDLSSESTVSRIRTEHFPLTLESARPSHTSQYLCASSESRLAGGPGDTQYFGPGTRLTVL.

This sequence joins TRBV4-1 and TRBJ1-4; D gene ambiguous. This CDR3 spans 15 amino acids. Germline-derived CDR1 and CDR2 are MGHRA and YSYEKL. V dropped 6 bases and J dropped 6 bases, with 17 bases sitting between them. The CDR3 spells CASSEPAWSDEKLFF. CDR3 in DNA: TGCGCCAGCAGTGAACCCGCATGGTCTGATGAAAAACTGTTTTTT.

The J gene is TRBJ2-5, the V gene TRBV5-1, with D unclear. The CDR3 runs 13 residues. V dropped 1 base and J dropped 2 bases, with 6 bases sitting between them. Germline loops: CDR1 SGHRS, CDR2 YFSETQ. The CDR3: CASSLTLQETQYF. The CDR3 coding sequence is TGCGCCAGCAGCTTGACCCTTCAAGAGACCCAGTACTTC.

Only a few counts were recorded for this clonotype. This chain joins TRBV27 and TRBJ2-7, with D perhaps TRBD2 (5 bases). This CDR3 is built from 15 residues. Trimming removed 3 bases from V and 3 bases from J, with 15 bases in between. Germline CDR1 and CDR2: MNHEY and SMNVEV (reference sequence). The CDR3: CASSLAAGGNYEQYF. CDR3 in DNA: TGTGCCAGCAGTTTGGCAGCCGGAGGAAACTACGAGCAGTACTTC.